The source of this T cell receptor beta chain is a study of T cell repertoires in cytomegalovirus infection. Trimming pared 1 base from V and 0 bases from J, leaving 9 bases between. CDR3 length equals 15 residues. Germline V gene sequence: CDR1 SGHTA, CDR2 FQGNSA. In TCRdb, the reads were re-called with MiXCR into one record per CDR3 protein. Of a few hundred thousand distinct CDR3 sequences in the sample, less than 30% were seen once. This clonotype has at least ten counts. Sequencing was done on a sample of PBMCs. V usage is TRBV7-2 and J usage is TRBJ1-1; D gene uncertain. This clonotype was sampled from a human donor in good health (CMV status not recorded). Some clones in this sample may be carry-over from other donors' samples. CDR3: CASSLGWAMNTEAFF. The CDR3 DNA follows: TGTGCCAGCAGCTTAGGGTGGGCCATGAACACTGAAGCTTTCTTT.